This T cell receptor beta chain emerged from a study of preoperative IRX-2 immunotherapy in early breast cancer. As for treatment: preoperative locoregional IRX-2 cytokine immunotherapy. Samples came from a phase Ib trial of preoperative locoregional IRX-2 cytokine immunotherapy. This CDR3 is 15 amino acids long. CDR1 and CDR2 from the germline V gene are SGHAT and FQDESV (reference sequence). Clones were read by immunoSEQ multiplex PCR, and TCRdb kept only the in-frame ones, dropping some. The table has over 25,000 clones, roughly four fifths seen once; the top ten hold 1% to 1.5%. Regarding this clone: The junction differs from germline at one of its ends, possibly a read error.

This specimen consisted of lymph node tissue, obtained after IRX-2 immunotherapy. This chain joins TRBV11-1 and TRBJ1-4; D is unresolved. The receptor comes from a human donor with breast cancer. The CDR3 region has the DNA TGTGCCAGCAGCTTACAGCAAGGCCCTAATGAAAAATTGTTTTTT. This translates into CASSLQQGPNEKLFF.